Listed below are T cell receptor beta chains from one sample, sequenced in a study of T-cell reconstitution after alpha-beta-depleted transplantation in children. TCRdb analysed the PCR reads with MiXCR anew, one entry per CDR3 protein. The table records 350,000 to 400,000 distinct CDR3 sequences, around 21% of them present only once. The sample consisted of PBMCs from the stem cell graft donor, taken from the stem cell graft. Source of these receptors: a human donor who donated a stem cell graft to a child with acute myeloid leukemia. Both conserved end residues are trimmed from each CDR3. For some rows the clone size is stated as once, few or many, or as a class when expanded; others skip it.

ASSADRSGRAGNEQF	TRBV7-2	TRBJ2-1	.
ASSVGERKETQY	TRBV9	TRBJ2-5	few
ASSFNYIQY	TRBV12-3/TRBV12-4	TRBJ2-4	many
ASSLEERDTQY	TRBV27	TRBJ2-3	few
ASSPRTSQAPGANVLT	TRBV7-6	TRBJ2-6	.
ASIASGRDTQY	TRBV6-1	TRBJ2-3	.
ASSHVGSSGSGEQF	TRBV4-1	TRBJ2-1	many
SVRGMLNTEAF	TRBV29-1	TRBJ1-1	many
ASSQDGASIGELF	TRBV4-2	TRBJ2-2	.
SARHGGYSNQPQH	TRBV20-1	TRBJ1-5	.
ASSLGAGQGGEQF	TRBV7-2	TRBJ2-1	.
ASSLTGVLNQPQH	TRBV12-3/TRBV12-4	TRBJ1-5	few
SVRTITNTEAF	TRBV29-1	TRBJ1-1	many
AISEYGAEYNSPLH	TRBV10-3	TRBJ1-6	few
ASSLGGSFQQQTQY	TRBV5-1	TRBJ2-5	.
ASSRAGDTQY	TRBV12-3/TRBV12-4	TRBJ2-3	.
ATSRRPGQGAGEQY	TRBV15	TRBJ2-7	few
ASGVGGASTDTQY	TRBV28	TRBJ2-3	many
ASSPNRGANTGELF	TRBV4-1	TRBJ2-2	many
SVRGQYEQY	TRBV29-1	TRBJ2-7	.
ASRLASGNYEQY	TRBV12-3/TRBV12-4	TRBJ2-7	few
ASSQLAGRETQY	TRBV3-1	TRBJ2-5	few
ASSLVGEDTEAF	TRBV5-1	TRBJ1-1	few
SARTGPAKAF	TRBV20-1	TRBJ1-1	many
SARRTSGRGETQY	TRBV20-1	TRBJ2-5	many
ASFTRAGPTDTQY	TRBV6-1	TRBJ2-3	many
ASSLVRMGLAGNEQF	TRBV11-1	TRBJ2-1	.
ASSEGPHQETQY	TRBV10-1	TRBJ2-5	many
ASRSRAPLLTNTQY	TRBV27	TRBJ2-3	many
SVGQGSEQY	TRBV29-1	TRBJ2-7	once
ASSQDTLGNEQF	TRBV4-3	TRBJ2-1	.
ASSQDAARGGELF	TRBV3-1	TRBJ2-2	.
SARETLPGTGVHEQY	TRBV20-1	TRBJ2-7	few
ASRKDRGNEKLF	TRBV5-1	TRBJ1-4	.
ASSYGGGLGEQY	TRBV6-5	TRBJ2-7	few
SALIGNTEAF	TRBV29-1	TRBJ1-1	.
SARLQKPGVGPGEQF	TRBV20-1	TRBJ2-1	many
ASSEPGGSNTEAF	TRBV6-1	TRBJ1-1	.
SARTSGTSGTQY	TRBV20-1	TRBJ2-5	.
ASSQESQANTGELF	TRBV4-3	TRBJ2-2	.